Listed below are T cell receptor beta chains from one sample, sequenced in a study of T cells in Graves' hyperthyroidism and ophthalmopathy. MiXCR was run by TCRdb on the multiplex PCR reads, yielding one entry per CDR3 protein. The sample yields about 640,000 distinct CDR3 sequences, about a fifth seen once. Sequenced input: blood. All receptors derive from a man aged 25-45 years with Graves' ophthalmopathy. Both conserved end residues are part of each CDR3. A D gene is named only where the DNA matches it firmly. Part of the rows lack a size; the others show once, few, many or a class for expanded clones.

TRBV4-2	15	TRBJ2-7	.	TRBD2	TGTGCCAGCAGCCAAGATCGGCTAGCGGGAAACGAGCAGTACTTC	CASSQDRLAGNEQYF
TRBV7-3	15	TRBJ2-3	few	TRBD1	TGTGCCAGCAGAAAAGGACAGGGGAGCACAGATACGCAGTATTTT	CASRKGQGSTDTQYF
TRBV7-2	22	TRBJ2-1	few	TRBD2	TGTGCCAGCAGCTTAGAAAAACGTTCCGGAACTAGCGGGAGTTGGGACTACAATGAGCAGTTCTTC	CASSLEKRSGTSGSWDYNEQFF
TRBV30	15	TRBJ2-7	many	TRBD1	TGTGCCTGCCGGGACAGGGGGCGCGCACTCTACGAGCAGTACTTC	CACRDRGRALYEQYF
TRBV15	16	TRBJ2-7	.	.	TGTGCCACCAGCAGGGATCGGACAGTTCGGGCCTACGAGCAGTACTTC	CATSRDRTVRAYEQYF
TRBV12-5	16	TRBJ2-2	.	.	TGTGCTAGTGGTTTGGATCTGAGTCCGAACACCGGGGAGCTGTTTTTT	CASGLDLSPNTGELFF
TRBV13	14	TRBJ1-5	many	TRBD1	TGTGCCAGCAGCGGTGGGACAGGTGATCAGCCCCAGCATTTT	CASSGGTGDQPQHF
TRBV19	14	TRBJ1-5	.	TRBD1	TGTGCCAGTAGTGGGACAGGGGGCAGGCAGCCCCAGCATTTT	CASSGTGGRQPQHF
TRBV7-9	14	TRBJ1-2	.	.	TGTGCCAGCAGCTTAGAATTCACTAACTATGGCTACACCTTC	CASSLEFTNYGYTF
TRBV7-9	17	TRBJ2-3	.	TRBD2	TGTGCCAGCAGCCAAGTGTCAGCGGGACCTCTCACAGATACGCAGTATTTT	CASSQVSAGPLTDTQYF
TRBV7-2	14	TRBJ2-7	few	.	TGTGCCAGCAGCTTAGCGGAGAACCTTTACGAGCAGTACTTC	CASSLAENLYEQYF
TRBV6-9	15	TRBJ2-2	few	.	TGTGCCATCACCCCCGTGGCGGTGAACACCGGGGAGCTGTTTTTT	CAITPVAVNTGELFF
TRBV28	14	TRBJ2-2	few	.	TGTGCCAGCAGTCCAAGGACTGAATTCGGGGAGCTGTTTTTT	CASSPRTEFGELFF
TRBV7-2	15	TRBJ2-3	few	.	TGTGCCAGCAGCTTAGAAAGGGGCGGCACAGATACGCAGTGTTTT	CASSLERGGTDTQCF
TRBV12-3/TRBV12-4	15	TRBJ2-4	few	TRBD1	TGTGCCAGCAGGACAGGGTCGTTTTATGAAAACATTCAGTACTTC	CASRTGSFYENIQYF
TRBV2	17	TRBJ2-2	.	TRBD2	TGTGCCAGCAGTTCGGGACTAGCGGGATGGGTCACCGGGGAGCTGTTTTTT	CASSSGLAGWVTGELFF
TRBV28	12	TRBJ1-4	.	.	TGTGCCAGTTATGCAACTAATGAAAAACTGTTTTTT	CASYATNEKLFF
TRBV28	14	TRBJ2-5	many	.	TGTGCCAGCAGTTTGAATGGCCCGCGTGAGACCCAGTACTTC	CASSLNGPRETQYF
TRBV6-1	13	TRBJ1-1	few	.	TGTGCCAGCAGTCCTCCACCAGGGAGTCGAGCTTTCTTT	CASSPPPGSRAFF
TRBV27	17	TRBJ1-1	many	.	TGTGCCAGCAGTTTAATTCCGATCCGAGGGTTAGACACTGAAGCTTTCTTT	CASSLIPIRGLDTEAFF
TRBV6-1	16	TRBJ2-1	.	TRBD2	TGTGCCAGCAGCCCCTACAGAGGGAGGGCCTGGAATGAGCAGTTCTTC	CASSPYRGRAWNEQFF
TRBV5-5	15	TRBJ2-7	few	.	TGTGCCAGCAGCTTGTTCGTCGGCAAATCCTACGAGCAGTACTTC	CASSLFVGKSYEQYF
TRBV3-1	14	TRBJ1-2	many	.	TGTGCCAGCAGCCCCCTGGGCAGCTACTATGGCTACACCTTC	CASSPLGSYYGYTF
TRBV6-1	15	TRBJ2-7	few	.	TGTGCCAGCAGTGAAATCGGGGAATTATTCTACGAGCAGTACTTC	CASSEIGELFYEQYF
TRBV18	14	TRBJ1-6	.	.	TGTGCCAGCTCACCGATGAACGATAATTCACCCCTCCACTTT	CASSPMNDNSPLHF
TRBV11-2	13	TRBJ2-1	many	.	TGTGCCAGCAGCCAATCGCGGGATTCCGAGCAGTTCTTC	CASSQSRDSEQFF
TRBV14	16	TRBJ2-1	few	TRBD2	TGTGCCAGCAGCACCCGAGGACTAGCGGGGGCCAATGAGCAGTTCTTC	CASSTRGLAGANEQFF
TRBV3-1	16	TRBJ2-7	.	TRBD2	TGTGCCAGCAGACCCGATAGCGGGACCAGCTCCTACGAGCAGTACTTC	CASRPDSGTSSYEQYF
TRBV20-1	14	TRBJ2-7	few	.	TGCAGTGCTAGAGATCGGGGAGGTAGCTGGGAGCAGTACTTC	CSARDRGGSWEQYF
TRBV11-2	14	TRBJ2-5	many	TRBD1	TGTGCCAGCAGCTACGGACAGGGCCAAGAGACCCAGTACTTC	CASSYGQGQETQYF
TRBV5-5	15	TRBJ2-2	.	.	TGTGCCAGCAGCTTAGAATCAACAGGATCGGGGGAGCTGTTTTTT	CASSLESTGSGELFF
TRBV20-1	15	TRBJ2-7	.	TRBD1	TGCAGTGCCTACCGGACAGGGGCCTACGACGGCGAGCAGTACTTC	CSAYRTGAYDGEQYF
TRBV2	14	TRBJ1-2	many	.	TGTGCCAGCAGTGAAGCGGGGGGGAGCGATGGCTACACCTTC	CASSEAGGSDGYTF
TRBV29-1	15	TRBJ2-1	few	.	TGCAGCGTTGAGAGGGCGGGGACGCCCGACAATGAGCAGTTCTTC	CSVERAGTPDNEQFF
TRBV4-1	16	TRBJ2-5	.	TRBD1	TGCGCCAGCAGCCAAGAGGGGACAGTCGGACAAGAGACCCAGTACTTC	CASSQEGTVGQETQYF
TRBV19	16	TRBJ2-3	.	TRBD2	TGTGCCAGTAGTGTCCGACTAGCGGGAGGACGGGATACGCAGTATTTT	CASSVRLAGGRDTQYF
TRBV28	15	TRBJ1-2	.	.	TGTGCCAGCAATACCGGGACAAAGGCATACTATGGCTACACCTTC	CASNTGTKAYYGYTF
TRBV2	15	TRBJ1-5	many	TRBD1	TGTGCCAGCAGTGAAACGGGACAGGGGTATCAGCCCCAGCATTTT	CASSETGQGYQPQHF
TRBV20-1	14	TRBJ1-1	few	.	TGCAGTGCTAGGTGGGGGTCCCTGAACACTGAAGCTTTCTTT	CSARWGSLNTEAFF
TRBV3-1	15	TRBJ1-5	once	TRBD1	TGTGCCAGCATACCGGGACAGGGGGCGAATCAGCCCCAGCATTTT	CASIPGQGANQPQHF
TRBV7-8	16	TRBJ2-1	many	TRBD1	TGTGCCAGCAGCATGGGGACAGGGATCCCCTACAATGAGCAGTTCTTC	CASSMGTGIPYNEQFF
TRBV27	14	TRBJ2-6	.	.	TGTGCCAGCAGTTTATGGGCTGGGGCCAACGTCCTGACTTTC	CASSLWAGANVLTF
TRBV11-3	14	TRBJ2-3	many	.	TGTGCCAGCAGCCGTGGGGGAGAGAGGAATACGCAGTATTTT	CASSRGGERNTQYF
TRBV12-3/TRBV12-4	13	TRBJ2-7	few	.	TGTGCCAGCAGTATCCGGGACGTCTACGAGCAGTACTTC	CASSIRDVYEQYF
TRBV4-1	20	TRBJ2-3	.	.	TGCGCCAGCAGCCGACCCCCAGGGGGGGTAAGAGTGGCGGGAGCGGATACGCAGTATTTT	CASSRPPGGVRVAGADTQYF
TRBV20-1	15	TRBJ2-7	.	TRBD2	TGCAGTGCAGCCGACTTAGCGGGGCCCCCCTACGAGCAGTACTTC	CSAADLAGPPYEQYF
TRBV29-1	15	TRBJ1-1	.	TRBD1	TGCAGCGTTGACGACCGGACAGGGGGAGGGACTGAAGCTTTCTTT	CSVDDRTGGGTEAFF